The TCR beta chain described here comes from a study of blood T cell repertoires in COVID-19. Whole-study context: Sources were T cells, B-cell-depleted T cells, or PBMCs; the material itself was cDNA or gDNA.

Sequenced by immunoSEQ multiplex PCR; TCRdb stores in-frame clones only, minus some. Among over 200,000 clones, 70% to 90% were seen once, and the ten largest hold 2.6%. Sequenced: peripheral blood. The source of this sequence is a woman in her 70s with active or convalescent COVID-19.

CDR3 loop: CASSLVGRVTDTQYF. CDR3 DNA sequence: TGCGCCAGCAGCTTGGTCGGCAGGGTGACAGATACGCAGTATTTT. The chain links TRBV5-1 to TRBJ2-3, with D possibly matching TRBD1 (5 bases). V was shortened by 0 bases and J by 3 bases, with 11 bases between the two germline ends. This CDR3 region has 15 residues. Looked up from germline, CDR1 is SGHRS and CDR2 is YFSETQ.